Presented here are 12 T cell receptor beta chains from one specimen sequenced in a study of post-analysis software for immune sequencing data. Findings and limits, study-wide: Five TRBV segments, TRBV5-6, TRBV5-1 and TRBV20-1 among them, were found more frequent in patients than controls.

The antigens these receptors bind are not known. Prepared TCR beta cDNA libraries contained unique molecular identifiers. TCRdb re-analysed the PCR reads in MiXCR, keeping a single row per CDR3 protein. The data show fewer than 850,000 distinct CDR3 sequences, with about 32% seen just once and approximately 0.6% held by the top ten. Specimen: blood. The receptor source for this set is a girl aged 5 to 17 with multiple sclerosis.

The genes are TRBV20-1 and TRBJ1-5; no definite D call. CDR1 is DFQATT and CDR2 is SNEGSKA in the germline V gene (reference sequence). V was pared by 4 bases and J by 0 bases, with 7 bases between. The CDR3 covers 13 residues. In DNA, the CDR3 is TGCAGTGCTACAGATTATAGCAATCAGCCCCAGCATTTT. Translating gives CSATDYSNQPQHF.

V usage is TRBV10-3 and J usage is TRBJ2-5; D unresolved. Germline CDR1 ENHRY, CDR2 SYGVKD. This CDR3 is built from 12 residues. Trimming removed 6 bases at V and 2 bases at J, with 7 bases between. DNA of the CDR3: TGTGCCATCAGCAAGACACAAGAGACCCAGTACTTC. It translates to CAISKTQETQYF.

This clonotype was observed many times. V and J are TRBV29-1 and TRBJ2-3, with D tentatively TRBD2 (6 bases). This CDR3 is 12 amino acids long. Germline V CDR1 and CDR2: SQVTM, ANQGSEA. Trimming took 4 bases from V and 7 from J, leaving 12 bases between them. CDR3 amino acids: CSVVWRANTQYF. CDR3 DNA: TGCAGCGTTGTATGGAGGGCCAATACGCAGTATTTT.

This sequence joins TRBV5-1 and TRBJ2-1; 12 nucleotides match TRBD2. Germline CDR1 reads SGHRS; CDR2 reads YFSETQ. The J segment lost 5 bases and the V segment lost 4 bases, leaving 10 bases of the junction unmatched. The CDR3 is 17 residues long. The CDR3 region has the DNA TGCGCCAGCAGCCCTAACCCGACTAGCGGGAGCCACAATGAGCAGTTCTTC. Protein: CASSPNPTSGSHNEQFF.

This clonotype appeared a few times. The rearrangement links TRBV6-5 to TRBJ2-7; D may be TRBD1 (7 bases). V was shortened by 0 bases and J by 0 bases, with 12 bases between the two germline ends. Per germline, CDR1 MNHEY and CDR2 SVGAGI. This CDR3 spans 16 amino acids. In DNA form, the CDR3 reads TGTGCCAGCAGTTACTCGCGGGGACAGTCCTCCTACGAGCAGTACTTC. Amino acid sequence: CASSYSRGQSSYEQYF.

V and J are TRBV20-1 and TRBJ1-2; the D is unclear. V lost 6 bases and J lost 2, with 19 bases in between. Germline V gene lookup returns CDR1 DFQATT and CDR2 SNEGSKA (reference sequence). The CDR3 totals 15 residues. The chain's CDR3 is CSAPIWVEINYGYTF. DNA of the CDR3: TGCAGTGCCCCTATATGGGTGGAGATCAACTATGGCTACACCTTC.

This clonotype was detected a few times. The chain combines TRBV5-1 with TRBJ2-1, with TRBD1 identical over 9 bases. CDR3 length equals 16 residues. The germline CDR1 and CDR2 sequences are SGHRS and YFSETQ. V lost 2 bases and J lost 0; bases outside the gene matches: 3. CDR3 nucleotide sequence: TGCGCCAGCAGCTTCGGACAGGGGAGCTCCTACAATGAGCAGTTCTTC. This translates into CASSFGQGSSYNEQFF. Full variable domain (rest looked up from reference TRBV5-1 and TRBJ2-1): KAGVTQTPRYLIKTRGQQVTLSCSPISGHRSVSWYQQTPGQGLQFLFEYFSETQRNKGNFPGRFSGRQFSNSRSEMNVSTLELGDSALYLCASSFGQGSSYNEQFFGPGTRLTVL.

V and J are TRBV29-1 and TRBJ2-4, with 12 bases lining up with TRBD2. The CDR3 runs to 13 residues. Looked up from germline, CDR1 is SQVTM and CDR2 is ANQGSEA. Trimming removed 7 bases from V and 6 bases from J; junction bases left unmatched: 4. CDR3 sequence reads: CSALAGGRNIQYF. CDR3 DNA sequence: TGCAGCGCTCTAGCGGGAGGGAGAAACATTCAGTACTTC.

This clonotype has just a few counts. The chain carries TRBV28 and TRBJ2-1; 9 bases map to TRBD2. With V trimmed by 4 bases and J by 7 bases, 11 bases remained unmatched. The CDR3 runs 16 residues. Looked up from germline, CDR1 is MDHEN and CDR2 is SYDVKM. Here the CDR3 reads CASSSWREGSRNEQFF. The CDR3 nucleotides are TGTGCCAGCAGTTCCTGGCGGGAGGGATCGCGTAATGAGCAGTTCTTC.

The chain has TRBV29-1 and TRBJ2-1; 8 nucleotides agree with TRBD2. The germline gives CDR1 SQVTM, CDR2 ANQGSEA. The CDR3 runs to 14 residues. The junction had 10 bases not matched to a gene; V was cut back by 3 bases and J by 9 bases. CDR3 in amino acids: CSVEGGGGSSEQFF. The CDR3 bases are TGCAGCGTTGAGGGCGGCGGGGGGTCTAGTGAGCAGTTCTTC.

The chain links TRBV25-1 to TRBJ1-2; 9 bases fit TRBD1. Germline V CDR1 and CDR2: MGHDK, SYGVNS. The CDR3 consists of 17 residues. V lost 3 bases to trimming and J lost 5 bases; unmatched junction nucleotides: 13. Written as DNA, the CDR3 is TGTGCCAGCAGTGAGCGGAACAGGGGGCTAGGAGGATATGGCTACACCTTC. Protein: CASSERNRGLGGYGYTF.

This clonotype was detected ten times or more. The chain recombines TRBV6-5 with TRBJ2-7; possible D gene TRBD1, 5 bases. The CDR3 runs 15 residues. The germline CDR1 and CDR2 sequences are MNHEY and SVGAGI. Trimming pared 4 bases from V and 5 bases from J, leaving 18 bases between. The CDR3 bases are TGTGCCAGCAGTTCCACGGGTTTGACAGATAACGAGCAGTACTTC. This translates into CASSSTGLTDNEQYF.